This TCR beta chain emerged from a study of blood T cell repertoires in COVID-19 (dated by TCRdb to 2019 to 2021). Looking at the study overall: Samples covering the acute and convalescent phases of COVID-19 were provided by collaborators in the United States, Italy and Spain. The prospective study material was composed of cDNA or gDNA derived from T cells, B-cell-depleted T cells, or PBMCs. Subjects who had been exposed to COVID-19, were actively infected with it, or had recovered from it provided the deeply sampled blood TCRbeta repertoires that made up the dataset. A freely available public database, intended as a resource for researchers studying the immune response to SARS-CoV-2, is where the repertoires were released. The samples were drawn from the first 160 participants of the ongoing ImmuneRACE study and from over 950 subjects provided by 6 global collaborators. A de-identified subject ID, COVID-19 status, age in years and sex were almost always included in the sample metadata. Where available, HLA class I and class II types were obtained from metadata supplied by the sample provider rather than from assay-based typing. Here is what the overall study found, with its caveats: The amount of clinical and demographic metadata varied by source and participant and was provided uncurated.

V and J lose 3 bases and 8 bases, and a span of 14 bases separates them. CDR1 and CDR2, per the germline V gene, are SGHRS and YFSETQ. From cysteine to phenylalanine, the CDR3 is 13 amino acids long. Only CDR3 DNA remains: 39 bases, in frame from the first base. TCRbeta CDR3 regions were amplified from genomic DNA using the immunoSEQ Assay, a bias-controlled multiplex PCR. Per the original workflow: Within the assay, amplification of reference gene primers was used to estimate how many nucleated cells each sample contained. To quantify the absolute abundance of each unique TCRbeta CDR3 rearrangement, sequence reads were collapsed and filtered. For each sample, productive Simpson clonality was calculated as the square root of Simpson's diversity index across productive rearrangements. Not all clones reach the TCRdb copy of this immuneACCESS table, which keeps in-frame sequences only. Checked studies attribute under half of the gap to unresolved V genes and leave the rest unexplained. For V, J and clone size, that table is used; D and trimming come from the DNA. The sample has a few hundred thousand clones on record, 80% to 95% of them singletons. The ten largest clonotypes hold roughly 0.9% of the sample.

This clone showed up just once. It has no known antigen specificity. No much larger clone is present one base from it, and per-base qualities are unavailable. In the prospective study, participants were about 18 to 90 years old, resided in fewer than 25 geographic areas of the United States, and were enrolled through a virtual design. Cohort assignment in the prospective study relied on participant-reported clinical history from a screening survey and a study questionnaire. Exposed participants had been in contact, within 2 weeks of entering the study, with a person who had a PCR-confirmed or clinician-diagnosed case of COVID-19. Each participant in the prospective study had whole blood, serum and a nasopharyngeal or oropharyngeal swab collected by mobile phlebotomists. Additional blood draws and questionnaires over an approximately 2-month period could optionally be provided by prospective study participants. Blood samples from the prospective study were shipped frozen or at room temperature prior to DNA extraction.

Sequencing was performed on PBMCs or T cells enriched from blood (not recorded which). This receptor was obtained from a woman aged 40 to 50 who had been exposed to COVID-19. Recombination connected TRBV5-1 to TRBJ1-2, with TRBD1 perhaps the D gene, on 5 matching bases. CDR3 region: CASSSQGLEGYTF. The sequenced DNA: TGCGCCAGCAGCTCGCAGGGCTTAGAGGGCTACACCTTC.